These 18 T cell receptor beta chains originate from one sample sequenced in a study of T cells in lung cancer brain metastases. TCRdb's table, derived via immunoSEQ multiplex PCR, lists solely in-frame clones and lacks some. The sample carries more than 1,000 clones, 89% recorded once. The sequencing input was tumor tissue from a brain metastasis. The receptor source for this set is a man aged 70 or older with non-small cell lung cancer that had spread to the brain.

The chain uses TRBV4-2 and TRBJ1-5; no clear D gene. V lost 0 bases to trimming and J lost 2 bases, with 14 bases between them. The CDR3 is 17 residues long. Germline-derived CDR1 and CDR2 are LGHNA and YNFKEQ. The CDR3 is CASSQDPAAGGNQPQHF. CDR3 sequence (DNA): TGTGCCAGCAGCCAAGATCCGGCAGCGGGCGGCAATCAGCCCCAGCATTTT.

The rearrangement joins TRBV30 to TRBJ2-2; D call uncertain. Trimming shortened V by 6 bases and J by 1 base, and 6 bases separated the two germline ends. This CDR3 comprises 12 residues. Germline V gene lookup returns CDR1 GTSNPN and CDR2 SVGIG (reference sequence). The CDR3 coding sequence is TGTGCCTGTAGCATGAACACCGGGGAGCTGTTTTTT. It specifies CACSMNTGELFF.

V is TRBV7-9 and J is TRBJ2-7; no clear D. CDR1 is SEHNR, CDR2 FQNEAQ, per germline (reference sequence). The CDR3 runs to 12 residues. V gave up 3 bases and J gave up 3 bases, with 6 bases separating them. DNA of the CDR3: TGTGCCAGCAGCTTCTATATCTACGAGCAGTACTTC. Residues: CASSFYIYEQYF. Filled out from reference TRBV7-9 and TRBJ2-7, the complete variable domain reads DTGVSQNPRHKITKRGQNVTFRCDPISEHNRLYWYRQTLGQGPEFLTYFQNEAQLEKSRLLSDRFSAERPKGSFSTLEIQRTEQGDSAMYLCASSFYIYEQYFGPGTRLTVT.

V usage is TRBV5-4 and J usage is TRBJ1-2; D unresolved. CDR3 size: 15 residues. Germline V gives CDR1 SGHNT, CDR2 YYREEE (reference sequence). V gave up 7 bases and J gave up 4 bases, with 20 bases separating them. CDR3 sequence reads: CASLVRTRKTYGYTF. In nucleotides, the CDR3 is TGTGCCAGCTTGGTCCGTACCAGGAAGACCTATGGCTACACCTTC.

The V and J genes are TRBV18 and TRBJ2-5, with TRBD1 identical over 7 bases. This CDR3 has 14 amino acids. The germline CDR1 and CDR2 sequences are KGHSH and LQKENI. The V segment lost 2 bases and the J segment 1 base; nucleotides outside the gene matches: 1. CDR3 protein: CASSPGQVQETQYF. The CDR3 DNA sequence: TGTGCCAGCTCACCAGGACAGGTCCAAGAGACCCAGTACTTC.

This clone has a single count. The rearrangement links TRBV7-8 to TRBJ1-6; D possibly corresponds to TRBD1 (5 bases). Germline CDR1 and CDR2: SGHVS and FQNEAQ. The length of the CDR3 is 15 residues. Trimming cost V 0 bases and J 6 bases, with 9 bases left between them. The CDR3 DNA is TGTGCCAGCAGCTTAGCGCAGGGTGGTAATTCACCCCTCCACTTT. Translated, it gives CASSLAQGGNSPLHF.

V usage is TRBV5-8 and J usage is TRBJ1-2; 8 bases align to TRBD1. Germline CDR1 and CDR2: SGHTS and YDEGEE. The V segment lost 3 bases and the J segment 4 bases; nucleotides outside the gene matches: 8. The CDR3 runs to 15 residues. CDR3 amino acids: CASSSGQGVIYGYTF. As DNA, the CDR3 is TGTGCCAGCAGCTCCGGACAGGGTGTTATCTATGGCTACACCTTC.

Of note for this clone: One end of the junction varies from germline; a read error may be responsible. The chain uses TRBV18 and TRBJ2-5; the D is unclear. Germline V gene data show CDR1 as KGHSH and CDR2 as LQKENI. This CDR3 has 12 residues. This CDR3 reads CASSPPDETQYF. The CDR3 coding sequence is TGTGCCAGCTCACCACCGGACGAGACTCAGTACTTC.

The chain employs TRBV4-1 and TRBJ1-1; 8 positions agree with TRBD1. Germline values: CDR1 MGHRA, CDR2 YSYEKL. This CDR3 spans 15 amino acids. The ends lost 2 bases at V and 2 bases at J; junction bases unmatched: 4. The DNA for the CDR3 is TGCGCCAGCAGCCAACTTACAGGGGGTAACACTGAAGCTTTCTTT. Its protein is CASSQLTGGNTEAFF.

The CDR3, as DNA: TGTGCCAGCAGGCGACAGACTGAAGCTTTCTTT. It specifies CASRRQTEAFF. J is TRBJ1-1 and V is TRBV6-5; possible D gene TRBD1, 5 bases. Germline CDR1 is MNHEY and CDR2 is SVGAGI. The CDR3 totals 11 residues. V gave up 6 bases and J gave up 5 bases, with 7 bases separating them.

The genes are TRBV10-1 and TRBJ1-1; D remains ambiguous. The CDR3 loop spans 14 amino acids. V lost 3 bases to trimming and J lost 1 base, with 9 bases between them. Germline CDR1 is WNHNN and CDR2 is SYGVQD (reference sequence). The DNA of the CDR3 is TGCGCCAGCAGTGAATGGCGGTCGAACACTGAAGCTTTCTTT. Amino acid sequence: CASSEWRSNTEAFF.

This clone showed up just once. Different DNA sequences within this sample yield the same CDR3. The V and J genes are TRBV7-9 and TRBJ1-4; D is undetermined. The germline V gene encodes CDR1 SEHNR and CDR2 FQNEAQ (reference sequence). The V and J ends lost 6 bases and 14 bases respectively, with 13 bases between them. CDR3 length: 11 amino acids. In nucleotides, the CDR3 is TGTGCCAGCAGGTCCCTAGGTGAGCTGTTTTTT. Its translation: CASRSLGELFF.

This clone was found once. This chain uses TRBV11-2 with TRBJ1-6, with D perhaps TRBD1 (6 bases). The CDR3 covers 14 residues. Germline loops: CDR1 SGHAT, CDR2 FQNNGV. V shed 3 bases and J shed 5 bases, with 8 bases lying between them. In DNA form, the CDR3 reads TGTGCCAGCAGCTTCGAGGGGGATAATTCACCCCTCCACTTT. Encoded protein: CASSFEGDNSPLHF.

This clone appeared once. The genes are TRBV5-1 and TRBJ1-2; 7 nucleotides align to TRBD1. Per germline, CDR1 SGHRS and CDR2 YFSETQ. The CDR3 is 13 residues long. V lost 4 bases and J lost 7; bases outside the gene matches: 7. The CDR3 sequence is CASSPQGVGGYTF. CDR3 nucleotides: TGCGCCAGCAGCCCCCAGGGGGTGGGTGGCTACACCTTC.

This clone has more than one count but fewer than ten. The rearrangement uses TRBV4-2 and TRBJ1-3; unclear D gene. The CDR3 is 16 amino acids. The germline V gene encodes CDR1 LGHNA and CDR2 YNFKEQ. V was shortened by 0 bases and J by 0 bases, with 9 bases between the two germline ends. CDR3 residues: CASSQEIASSGNTIYF. DNA of the CDR3: TGTGCCAGCAGCCAAGAGATTGCAAGCTCTGGAAACACCATATATTTT.

The CDR3 sequence: CASSSQRNTEAFF. CDR3 nucleotide sequence: TGTGCCAGCAGCTCTCAACGGAACACTGAAGCTTTCTTT. The chain combines TRBV7-6 with TRBJ1-1; D is ambiguous. V lost 4 bases and J 1 base, leaving 7 bases between the germline ends. This CDR3 has 13 residues. Germline CDR1 reads SGHVS; CDR2 reads FNYEAQ.

The chain uses TRBV27 and TRBJ2-7, with D tentatively TRBD1 (5 bases). The V and J ends lost 5 bases and 6 bases respectively, with 17 bases between them. Germline loops: CDR1 MNHEY, CDR2 SMNVEV (reference sequence). The CDR3 covers 14 residues. The CDR3 sequence is CASSIQVVSGEQYF. CDR3 nucleotide sequence: TGTGCCAGCAGTATACAGGTGGTGTCGGGCGAGCAGTACTTC.

The chain recombines TRBV19 with TRBJ2-3; D not resolved. Between the trimmed V and J ends, which lost 3 bases and 6 bases, there was a span of 4 bases. This CDR3 is built from 11 residues. Germline assignment: CDR1 LNHDA and CDR2 SQIVND (reference sequence). The CDR3 DNA reads as TGTGCCAGTAGTATGGTGGATACGCAGTATTTT. Protein: CASSMVDTQYF. The variable domain in full, completed from reference TRBV19 and TRBJ2-3, reads DGGITQSPKYLFRKEGQNVTLSCEQNLNHDAMYWYRQDPGQGLRLIYYSQIVNDFQKGDIAEGYSVSREKKESFPLTVTSAQKNPTAFYLCASSMVDTQYFGPGTRLTVL.